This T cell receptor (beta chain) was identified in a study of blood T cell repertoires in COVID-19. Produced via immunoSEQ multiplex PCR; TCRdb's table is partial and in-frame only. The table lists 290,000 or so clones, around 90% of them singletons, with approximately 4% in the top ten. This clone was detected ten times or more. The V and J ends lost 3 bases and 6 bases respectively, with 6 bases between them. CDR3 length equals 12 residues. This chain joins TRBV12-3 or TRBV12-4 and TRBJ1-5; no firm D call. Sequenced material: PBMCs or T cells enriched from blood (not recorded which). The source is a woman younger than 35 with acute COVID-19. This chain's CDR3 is CASSFHGQPQHF. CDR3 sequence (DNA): TGTGCCAGCAGTTTCCACGGTCAGCCCCAGCATTTT.